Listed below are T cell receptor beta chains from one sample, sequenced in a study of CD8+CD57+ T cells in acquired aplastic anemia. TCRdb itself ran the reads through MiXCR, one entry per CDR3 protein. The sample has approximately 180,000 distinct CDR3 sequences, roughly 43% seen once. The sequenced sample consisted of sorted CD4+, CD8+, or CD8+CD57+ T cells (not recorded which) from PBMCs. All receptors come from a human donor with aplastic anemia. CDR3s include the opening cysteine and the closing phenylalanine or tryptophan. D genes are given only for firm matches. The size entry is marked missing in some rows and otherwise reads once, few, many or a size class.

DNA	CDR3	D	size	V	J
TGTGCCAGCAGTTTAGATCGTAGCGGGGGGGCCCACACAGATACGCAGTATTTT	CASSLDRSGGAHTDTQYF	TRBD2	few	TRBV27	TRBJ2-3
TGCGCCAGCAGCCGGACAGGTATACTAGCGAGCTCCTACAATGAGCAGTTCTTC	CASSRTGILASSYNEQFF	NA	NA	TRBV5-1	TRBJ2-1
TGTGCCAGCGGCGACAGTTCCTACGAGCAGTACTTC	CASGDSSYEQYF	NA	NA	TRBV7-8	TRBJ2-7
TGTGCCATCAGTGAGCCAGGGAACACTGAAGCTTTCTTT	CAISEPGNTEAFF	NA	once	TRBV10-3	TRBJ1-1
TGCAGTGCTCAGGTCGGGGAGGGACTTCGGTCACCCCTCCACTTT	CSAQVGEGLRSPLHF	NA	many	TRBV20-1	TRBJ1-6
TGTGCCAGTAGTGACCTGAAGGGCGGCTCCTACGAACAGTACTTC	CASSDLKGGSYEQYF	NA	NA	TRBV19	TRBJ2-7
TGTGCCACCAGTGACCCGGGACAGTCCCACGGGGAGCTGTTTTTT	CATSDPGQSHGELFF	TRBD1	NA	TRBV24-1	TRBJ2-2
TGTGCCAGCAGCTTAACAGGGGGATTGGTGGATACGCAGTATTTT	CASSLTGGLVDTQYF	TRBD1	many	TRBV5-4	TRBJ2-3
TGTGCCAGCAGCGCAGGGGTTGGCTACACCTTC	CASSAGVGYTF	NA	NA	TRBV7-9	TRBJ1-2
TGCGCCAGCAGCCATGGGACTAGCAGGAAGGAGACCCAGTACTTC	CASSHGTSRKETQYF	TRBD2	NA	TRBV5-1	TRBJ2-5
TGTGCCAGCAGCCACAAGACAGGGTATGACACTGAAGCTTTCTTT	CASSHKTGYDTEAFF	TRBD1	NA	TRBV6-1	TRBJ1-1
TGTGCCAGCAGCTTTCAGGTTACGTCAATCACTGAAGCTTTCTTT	CASSFQVTSITEAFF	NA	many	TRBV11-2	TRBJ1-1
TGTGCCAGCAGCATACTAGCGGGGGGGCAAAACATTCAGTACTTC	CASSILAGGQNIQYF	TRBD2	many	TRBV2	TRBJ2-4
TGTGCCAGCAGTACAGGGGATGGAGGCTACACCTTC	CASSTGDGGYTF	TRBD1	many	TRBV6-4	TRBJ1-2
TGCAGTGCAGGCAGCGGGGGGCCGGGAGAGACCCAGTACTTC	CSAGSGGPGETQYF	TRBD2	many	TRBV20-1	TRBJ2-5
TGCAGTGCACAAATGGACAGGGGCCAGCAGTACTTC	CSAQMDRGQQYF	TRBD1	many	TRBV20-1	TRBJ2-7
TGTGCCAGCAGTTTAGGGTTAGGGGGAGGTAGCCCCTACAATGAGCAGTTCTTC	CASSLGLGGGSPYNEQFF	NA	NA	TRBV12-3/TRBV12-4	TRBJ2-1
TGTGCCAGCAGCTTTAGGGGGGCCGCCACTGAAGCTTTCTTT	CASSFRGAATEAFF	NA	NA	TRBV11-2	TRBJ1-1
TGTGCCAGCAGTATGACTAGCGGGGGGGCTGGGGGTGAGCAGTTCTTC	CASSMTSGGAGGEQFF	TRBD2	few	TRBV6-2/TRBV6-3	TRBJ2-1
TGTGCCAGCAGCTTAGGTCCGCCGAGGTACGAGCAGTACTTC	CASSLGPPRYEQYF	NA	once	TRBV7-6	TRBJ2-7
TGTGCCAGCAGCGACAGGGGTCGTGAGGGGCAGTTCTTC	CASSDRGREGQFF	TRBD1	many	TRBV7-6	TRBJ2-1
TGCAGCGTGCCGATATCAGGGGGCGCGGACTATGGCTACACCTTC	CSVPISGGADYGYTF	TRBD1	NA	TRBV29-1	TRBJ1-2
TGTGCCAGTACCCAGGGGACCACAGATACGCAGTATTTT	CASTQGTTDTQYF	NA	few	TRBV19	TRBJ2-3
TGTGCCAGCTCACCACTTCGACGACCGGGCTACGAGCAGTACTTC	CASSPLRRPGYEQYF	NA	NA	TRBV18	TRBJ2-7
TGTGCCACCAGTGATCGGGTGACCCAGTACTTC	CATSDRVTQYF	NA	NA	TRBV24-1	TRBJ2-5
TGTGCCAGCAGCTTAGGTAGCTACAGGGCGTACTTCTACGAGCAGTACTTC	CASSLGSYRAYFYEQYF	NA	NA	TRBV11-2	TRBJ2-7
TGCGCCAGCACCACAGGGAGCACAGATACGCAGTATTTT	CASTTGSTDTQYF	NA	NA	TRBV5-1	TRBJ2-3
TGTGCCAGTAGTATAGATTTGCTAGCCGGCGGGGAGCTGTTTTTT	CASSIDLLAGGELFF	NA	many	TRBV19	TRBJ2-2
TGTGCCAGCGTTTCAACCAAAGACAGGGCGACGAACACTGAAGCTTTCTTT	CASVSTKDRATNTEAFF	TRBD1	many	TRBV2	TRBJ1-1
TGCAGCGTTGAAAAGGGGGCTGAGAACACTGAAGCTTTCTTT	CSVEKGAENTEAFF	TRBD1	many	TRBV29-1	TRBJ1-1
TGTGCCAGCAGCTTGGGGGAGGTACGACTAGCCAAAAACATTCAGTACTTC	CASSLGEVRLAKNIQYF	NA	NA	TRBV5-6	TRBJ2-4
TGTGCCAGCAGGATATCAGGGGGGTACTATGGCTACACCTTC	CASRISGGYYGYTF	TRBD1	many	TRBV2	TRBJ1-2
TGTGCCAGTAGTATTGGTGGCGGGGTCGTTCAGTTCTTC	CASSIGGGVVQFF	NA	many	TRBV19	TRBJ2-1
TGTGCCAGCAGCGTCGGCGCTTCGAACACTGAAGCTTTCTTT	CASSVGASNTEAFF	NA	NA	TRBV9	TRBJ1-1
TGTGCCAGCAGCCAACAGGGGAGAACTGAAGCTTTCTTT	CASSQQGRTEAFF	TRBD1	many	TRBV2	TRBJ1-1
TGTGCCACCAGCAGAGTACCCGGGGAAATAGTGGGCACTGAAGCTTTCTTT	CATSRVPGEIVGTEAFF	NA	few	TRBV15	TRBJ1-1
TGCAGTGCCCATCCACCTTTGGGGCGGGGAAGTACCGGGGAGCTGTTTTTT	CSAHPPLGRGSTGELFF	NA	few	TRBV20-1	TRBJ2-2
TGCAGTGCTAGAGACAGGGGGCGGGGAAAACTGTTTTTT	CSARDRGRGKLFF	TRBD1	NA	TRBV20-1	TRBJ1-4
TGCGCCAGCAGCTACGGCCGGGGGGGCACTTCACCCCTCCACTTT	CASSYGRGGTSPLHF	NA	many	TRBV5-1	TRBJ1-6
TGCAGTGCCGGGCCCCCCGGCAATGAGCAGTTCTTC	CSAGPPGNEQFF	NA	many	TRBV20-1	TRBJ2-1
TGCGCCAGCAGCGACGAAACGGGTTACGAGCAGTACTTC	CASSDETGYEQYF	NA	NA	TRBV5-1	TRBJ2-7
TGCGCCAGCAGCCGGACAGGGGGCTGGGAGCAGTACTTC	CASSRTGGWEQYF	TRBD1	once	TRBV5-1	TRBJ2-7
TGTGCCAGCAGCTTACCCCTGGGGGCAGGGACTGAAGCTTTCTTT	CASSLPLGAGTEAFF	NA	many	TRBV7-9	TRBJ1-1
TGCAGTGCTAGATTATTAAGCTCCTACAATGAGCAGTTCTTC	CSARLLSSYNEQFF	NA	NA	TRBV20-1	TRBJ2-1
TGTGCCAGCAGTTCCCCCGGGATAAACACTGAAGCTTTCTTT	CASSSPGINTEAFF	NA	many	TRBV25-1	TRBJ1-1
TGTGCCAGCTCACCGCAGTGGACCACAGATACGCAGTATTTT	CASSPQWTTDTQYF	NA	NA	TRBV18	TRBJ2-3
TGTGCCAGCAGCGTTACCCCAAGCGACACTGAAGCTTTCTTT	CASSVTPSDTEAFF	NA	NA	TRBV6-1	TRBJ1-1
TGTGCCAGCAGTCCACAGGGGGCGCGTGGCTACACCTTC	CASSPQGARGYTF	TRBD1	many	TRBV7-8	TRBJ1-2